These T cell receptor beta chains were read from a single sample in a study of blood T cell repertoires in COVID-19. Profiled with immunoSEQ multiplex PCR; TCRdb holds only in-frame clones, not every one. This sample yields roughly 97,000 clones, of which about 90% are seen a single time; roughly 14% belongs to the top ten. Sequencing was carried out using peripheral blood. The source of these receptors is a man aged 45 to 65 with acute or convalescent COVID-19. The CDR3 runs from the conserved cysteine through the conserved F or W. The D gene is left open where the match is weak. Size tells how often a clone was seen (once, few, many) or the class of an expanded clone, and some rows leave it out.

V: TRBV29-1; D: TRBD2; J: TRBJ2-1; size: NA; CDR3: CSVEGWLAGSYNEQFF; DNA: TGCAGCGTTGAAGGTTGGCTAGCGGGTTCCTACAATGAGCAGTTCTTC
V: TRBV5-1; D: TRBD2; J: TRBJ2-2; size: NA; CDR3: CASSLIAGGTGELFF; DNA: TGCGCCAGCAGCCTAATAGCGGGCGGCACCGGGGAGCTGTTTTTT
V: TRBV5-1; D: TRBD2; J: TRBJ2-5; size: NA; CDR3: CASFPPGRGETQYF; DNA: TGCGCCAGCTTCCCTCCGGGGAGGGGAGAGACCCAGTACTTC
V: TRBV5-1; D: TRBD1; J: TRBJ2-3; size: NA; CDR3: CASSWDRENLRSTDTQYF; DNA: TGCGCCAGCAGTTGGGACAGGGAGAATTTGCGGAGCACAGATACGCAGTATTTT
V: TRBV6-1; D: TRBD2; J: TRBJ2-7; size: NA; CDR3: CASSEEAGGTYEQYF; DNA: TGTGCCAGCAGTGAAGAAGCGGGAGGGACCTACGAGCAGTACTTC
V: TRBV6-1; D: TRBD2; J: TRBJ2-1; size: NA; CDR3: CASSEASGSVGVQFF; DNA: TGTGCCAGCAGTGAGGCTAGCGGGAGTGTGGGCGTGCAGTTCTTC
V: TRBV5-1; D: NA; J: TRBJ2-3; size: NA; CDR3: CASSLSGSTDTQYF; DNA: TGCGCCAGCAGCTTGAGCGGGAGCACAGATACGCAGTATTTT
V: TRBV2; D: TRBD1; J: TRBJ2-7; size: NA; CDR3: CASGGQGSPIGEQYF; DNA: TGTGCCAGCGGCGGACAGGGGAGCCCAATCGGCGAGCAGTACTTC
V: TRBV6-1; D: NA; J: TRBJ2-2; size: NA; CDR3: CASSDSLGAGELFF; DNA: TGTGCCAGCAGTGATTCTCTCGGGGCCGGGGAGCTGTTTTTT
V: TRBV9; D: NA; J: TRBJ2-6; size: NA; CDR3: CASSPLVGANVLTF; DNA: TGTGCCAGCAGCCCCCTAGTGGGGGCCAACGTCCTGACTTTC
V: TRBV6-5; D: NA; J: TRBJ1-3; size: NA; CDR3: CASLPGGGNTIYF; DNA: TGTGCCAGCTTGCCGGGGGGAGGAAACACCATATATTTT
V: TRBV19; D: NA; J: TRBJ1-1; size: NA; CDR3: CASSFGLNTEAFF; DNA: TGTGCCAGTAGTTTCGGGTTGAACACTGAAGCTTTCTTT
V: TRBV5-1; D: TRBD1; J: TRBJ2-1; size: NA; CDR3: CASSLGTGGTNEQFF; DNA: TGCGCCAGCAGCTTGGGGACAGGGGGTACTAATGAGCAGTTCTTC
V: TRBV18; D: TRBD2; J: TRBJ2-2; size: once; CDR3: CASSPEAGGPVDTGELFF; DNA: TGTGCCAGCTCACCTGAGGCGGGAGGGCCTGTCGACACCGGGGAGCTGTTTTTT
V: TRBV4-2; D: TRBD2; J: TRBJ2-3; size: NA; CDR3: CASSQEGTSGAHHTQYF; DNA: TGTGCCAGCAGCCAGGAGGGGACTAGCGGAGCCCACCATACGCAGTATTTT
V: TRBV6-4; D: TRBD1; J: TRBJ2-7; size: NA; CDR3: CASSVWTGESSYEQYF; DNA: TGTGCCAGCAGTGTCTGGACAGGCGAGAGCTCCTACGAGCAGTACTTC
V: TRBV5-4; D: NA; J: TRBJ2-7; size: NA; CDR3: CASSLGAGDFEQYF; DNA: TGTGCCAGCAGCTTGGGGGCAGGGGATTTCGAGCAGTACTTC
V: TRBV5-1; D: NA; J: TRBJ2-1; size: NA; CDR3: CASRHGDTYNEQFF; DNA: TGCGCCAGCAGGCACGGAGATACCTACAATGAGCAGTTCTTC
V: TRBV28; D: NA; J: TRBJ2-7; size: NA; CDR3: CASSRFYGYEQYF; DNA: TGTGCCAGCAGCCGTTTTTACGGCTACGAGCAGTACTTC
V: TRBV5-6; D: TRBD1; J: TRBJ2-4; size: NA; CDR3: CASSRYGTGANIQYF; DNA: TGTGCCAGCAGCCGATACGGGACAGGGGCCAACATTCAGTACTTC
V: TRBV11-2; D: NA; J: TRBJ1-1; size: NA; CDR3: CASSWAGGKAEAFF; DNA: TGTGCCAGCAGCTGGGCGGGAGGGAAGGCTGAAGCTTTCTTT
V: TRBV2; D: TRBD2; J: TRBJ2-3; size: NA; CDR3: CASSVTSGRTDTQYF; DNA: TGTGCCAGCAGCGTAACTAGCGGGAGAACAGATACGCAGTATTTT
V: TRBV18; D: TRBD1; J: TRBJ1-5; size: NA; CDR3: CASSLQGDQPQHF; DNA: TGTGCCAGCTCACTCCAGGGGGATCAGCCCCAGCATTTT
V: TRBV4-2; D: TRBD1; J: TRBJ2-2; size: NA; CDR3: CASSRGGQGNTGELFF; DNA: TGTGCCAGCAGTCGGGGTGGACAGGGGAACACCGGGGAGCTGTTTTTT
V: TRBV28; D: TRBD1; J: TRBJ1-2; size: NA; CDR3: CASSAGTGGGHGYTF; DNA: TGTGCCAGCAGTGCCGGGACAGGGGGCGGTCATGGCTACACCTTC
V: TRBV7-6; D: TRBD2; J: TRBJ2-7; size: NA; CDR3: CASSSPAGTSGIPISYEQYF; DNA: TGTGCCAGCAGCTCCCCCGCCGGGACTAGCGGGATCCCGATCTCCTACGAGCAGTACTTC
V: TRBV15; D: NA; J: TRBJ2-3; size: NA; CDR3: CATSRDGGRLSTDTQYF; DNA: TGTGCCACCAGCAGAGATGGGGGGAGGCTCAGCACAGATACGCAGTATTTT
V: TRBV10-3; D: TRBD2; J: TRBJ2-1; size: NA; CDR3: CAISELGEGNEQFF; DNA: TGTGCCATCAGTGAGTTGGGGGAGGGGAATGAGCAGTTCTTC
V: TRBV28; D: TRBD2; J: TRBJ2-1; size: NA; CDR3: CASSLWASGIDEQFF; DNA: TGTGCCAGCAGTTTATGGGCTAGCGGGATTGATGAGCAGTTCTTC
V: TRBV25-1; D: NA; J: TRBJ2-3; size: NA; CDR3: CASSVQDTQYF; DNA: TGTGCCAGCAGTGTTCAAGATACGCAGTATTTT
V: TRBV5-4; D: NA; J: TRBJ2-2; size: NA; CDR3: CASSLVGRGTGELFF; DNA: TGTGCCAGCAGCTTGGTAGGCAGGGGCACCGGGGAGCTGTTTTTT
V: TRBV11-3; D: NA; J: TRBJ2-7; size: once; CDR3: CASSPRASYEQYF; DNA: TGTGCCAGCAGCCCTCGTGCGTCCTACGAGCAGTACTTC
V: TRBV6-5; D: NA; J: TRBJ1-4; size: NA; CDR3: CASTPGFATNEKLFF; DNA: TGTGCCAGCACTCCAGGGTTTGCAACTAATGAAAAACTGTTTTTT
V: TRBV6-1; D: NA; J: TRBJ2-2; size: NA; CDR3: CASSEGGGWGGELFF; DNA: TGTGCCAGCAGTGAAGGTGGCGGGTGGGGCGGGGAGCTGTTTTTT
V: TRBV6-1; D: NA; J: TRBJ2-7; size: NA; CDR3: CASSDQGGPYEQYF; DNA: TGTGCCAGCAGTGATCAGGGGGGTCCCTACGAGCAGTACTTC
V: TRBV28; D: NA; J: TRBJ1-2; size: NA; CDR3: CASSLPVDSVGYTF; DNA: TGTGCCAGCTCCCTACCCGTGGACAGTGTGGGCTACACCTTC
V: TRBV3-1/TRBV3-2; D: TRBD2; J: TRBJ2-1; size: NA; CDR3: CASSPPGLASYNEQFF; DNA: TGTGCCAGCAGCCCGCCGGGACTAGCGTCCTACAATGAGCAGTTCTTC
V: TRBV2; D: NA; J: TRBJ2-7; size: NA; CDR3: CASNGGYEQYF; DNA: TGTGCCAGCAACGGGGGCTACGAGCAGTACTTC
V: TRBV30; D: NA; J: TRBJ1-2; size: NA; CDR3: CAWSIYRDSRRGGYTF; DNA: TGTGCCTGGAGTATATATAGGGACTCACGGAGGGGTGGCTACACCTTC
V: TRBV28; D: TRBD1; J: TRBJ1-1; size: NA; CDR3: CASSVGTASEAFF; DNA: TGTGCCAGCAGTGTCGGGACAGCGAGTGAAGCTTTCTTT
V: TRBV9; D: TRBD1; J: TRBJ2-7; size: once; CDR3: CASSVGQGASYEQYF; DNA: TGTGCCAGCAGCGTAGGGCAGGGGGCCTCCTACGAGCAGTACTTC
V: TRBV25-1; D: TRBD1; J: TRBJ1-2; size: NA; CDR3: CASSGDSELNNYGYTF; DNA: TGTGCCAGCAGTGGGGACAGCGAACTAAATAACTATGGCTACACCTTC
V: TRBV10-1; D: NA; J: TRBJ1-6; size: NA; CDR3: CASTDGGHSPLHF; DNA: TGCGCCAGCACGGACGGAGGTCATTCACCCCTCCACTTT
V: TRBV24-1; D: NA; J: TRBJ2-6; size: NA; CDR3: CATSDLPGKGRSGDSGANVLTF; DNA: TGTGCCACCAGTGATTTGCCCGGGAAGGGTCGAAGTGGGGATTCTGGGGCCAACGTCCTGACTTTC
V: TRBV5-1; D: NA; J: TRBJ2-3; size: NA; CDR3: CASSLEARRDTQYF; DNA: TGCGCCAGCAGCTTGGAGGCGCGGAGAGATACGCAGTATTTT
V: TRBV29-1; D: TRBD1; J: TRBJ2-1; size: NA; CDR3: CSVRGTGERRVPNEQFF; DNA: TGCAGCGTTAGAGGGACAGGGGAACGGCGCGTTCCAAATGAGCAGTTCTTC
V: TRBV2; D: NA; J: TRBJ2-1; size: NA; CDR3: CASTGINEQFF; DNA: TGTGCCAGCACCGGGATCAATGAGCAGTTCTTC